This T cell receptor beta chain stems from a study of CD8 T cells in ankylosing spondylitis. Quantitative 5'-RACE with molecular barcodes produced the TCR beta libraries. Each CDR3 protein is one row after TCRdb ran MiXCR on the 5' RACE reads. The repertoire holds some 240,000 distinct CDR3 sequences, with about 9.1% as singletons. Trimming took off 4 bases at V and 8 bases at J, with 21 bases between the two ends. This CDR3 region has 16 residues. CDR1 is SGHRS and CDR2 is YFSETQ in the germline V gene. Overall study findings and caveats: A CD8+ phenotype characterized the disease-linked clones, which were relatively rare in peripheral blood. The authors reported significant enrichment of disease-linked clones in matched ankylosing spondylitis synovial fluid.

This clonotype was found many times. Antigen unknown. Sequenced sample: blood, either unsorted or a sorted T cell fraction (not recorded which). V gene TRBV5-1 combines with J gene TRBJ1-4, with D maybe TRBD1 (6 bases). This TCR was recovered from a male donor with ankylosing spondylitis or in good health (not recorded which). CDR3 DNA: TGCGCCAGCAGCCTAACGGGGGGACACCAGCGAGAAAAACTGTTTTTT. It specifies CASSLTGGHQREKLFF.